This TCR beta chain was documented in a study of T-cell reconstitution after alpha-beta-depleted transplantation in children. Overall study findings and caveats: Some patients owed their high day-60 TCRbeta diversity to surviving recipient T cells and thymic progenitors. T-cell counts and diversity at one year post-transplant came mainly from newly produced T cells. Several hundred expanded graft clones reportedly gave rise to the alpha-beta T cells present about two months after transplant.

The CDR3 sequence is 17 residues long. V gave up 4 bases and J gave up 4 bases; unmatched junction bases: 17. Per germline, CDR1 SGHRS and CDR2 YFSETQ. This clonotype was counted ten times or more. Antigen unknown. It was with unique molecular identifiers that the TCRbeta library was prepared. One entry per CDR3 protein results from TCRdb running MiXCR on the PCR reads. Here the sample spans about 980,000 distinct CDR3 sequences, about 29% being singletons. The chain couples TRBV5-1 to TRBJ2-7, with 7 positions matching TRBD1. This clonotype was sampled from a boy under three years old who had a stem cell transplant for SCID, so the T cells may come from the graft donor. The specimen comprised PBMCs, mostly from graft donor cells, sampled 360 days after TCRalphabeta/CD19-depleted stem cell transplant. The CDR3 region has the DNA TGCGCCAGCAGCGAACAGACAGGGTCTCTCGTCCGATACGAGCAGTACTTC. Its translation is CASSEQTGSLVRYEQYF.